This T cell receptor beta chain was sequenced for a study of blood T cells in healthy people across ages. Regarding the study as a whole: A roughly linear fall in TCR beta diversity per million T cells was seen with increasing age. There were more naive CD4+ cells and higher diversity in long-lived donors than in aged donors.

About this clonotype: Its antigen is not identified.

Germline V CDR1 and CDR2: KGHDR, SFDVKD. This CDR3 region has 13 residues. The V and J ends lost 4 bases and 2 bases respectively, with 7 bases between them. The authors ran a second PCR of roughly 6 to 12 cycles using a sample-barcoded 5' primer and a J-beta primer mix. Using its own MiXCR run on the 5' RACE reads, TCRdb lists one record per CDR3 protein. This sample has about a million distinct CDR3 sequences; under 50% occur once, and the top ten carry 13%. The J gene is TRBJ1-2, the V gene TRBV24-1, with D possibly being TRBD1 (6 bases). This sequence originates from a young man in good health. Specimen: blood. The CDR3 reads CATSEQGNYGYTF. CDR3 DNA: TGTGCCACCAGTGAACAGGGAAACTATGGCTACACCTTC.